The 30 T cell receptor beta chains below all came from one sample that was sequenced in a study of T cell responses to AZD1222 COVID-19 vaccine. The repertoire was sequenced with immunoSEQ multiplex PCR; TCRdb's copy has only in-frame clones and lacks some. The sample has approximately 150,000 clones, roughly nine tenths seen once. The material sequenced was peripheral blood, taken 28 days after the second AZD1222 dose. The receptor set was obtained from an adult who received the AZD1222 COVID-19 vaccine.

The CDR3 DNA follows: TGCGCCAGCAGCATCGACAGGGCCTATGGCTACACCTTC. It yields the protein CASSIDRAYGYTF. The chain joins TRBV5-1 to TRBJ1-2, with 7 bases aligning to TRBD1. The junction had 4 bases not matched to a gene; V was cut back by 4 bases and J by 4 bases. The CDR3 runs to 13 residues. CDR1 SGHRS and CDR2 YFSETQ come from the germline V gene.

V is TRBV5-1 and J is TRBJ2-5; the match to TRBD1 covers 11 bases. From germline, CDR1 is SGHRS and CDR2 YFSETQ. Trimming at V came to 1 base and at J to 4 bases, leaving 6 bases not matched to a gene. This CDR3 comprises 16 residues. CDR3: CASSLSGTGGAETQYF. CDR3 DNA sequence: TGCGCCAGCAGCTTGTCGGGGACAGGGGGGGCAGAGACCCAGTACTTC. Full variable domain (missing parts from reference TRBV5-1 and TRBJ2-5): KAGVTQTPRYLIKTRGQQVTLSCSPISGHRSVSWYQQTPGQGLQFLFEYFSETQRNKGNFPGRFSGRQFSNSRSEMNVSTLELGDSALYLCASSLSGTGGAETQYFGPGTRLLVL.

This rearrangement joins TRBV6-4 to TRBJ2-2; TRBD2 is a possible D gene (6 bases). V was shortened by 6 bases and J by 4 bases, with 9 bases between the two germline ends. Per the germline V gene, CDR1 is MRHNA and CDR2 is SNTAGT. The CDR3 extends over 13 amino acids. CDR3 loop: CASRPGGTGELFF. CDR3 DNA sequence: TGTGCCAGCAGACCCGGGGGCACCGGGGAGCTGTTTTTT.

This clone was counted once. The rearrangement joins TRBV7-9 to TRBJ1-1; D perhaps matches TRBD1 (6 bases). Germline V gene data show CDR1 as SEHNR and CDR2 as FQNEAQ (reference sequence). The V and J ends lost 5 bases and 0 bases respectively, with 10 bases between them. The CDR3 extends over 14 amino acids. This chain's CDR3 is CASSDRNMNTEAFF. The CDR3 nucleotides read TGTGCCAGCAGCGACAGGAACATGAACACTGAAGCTTTCTTT.

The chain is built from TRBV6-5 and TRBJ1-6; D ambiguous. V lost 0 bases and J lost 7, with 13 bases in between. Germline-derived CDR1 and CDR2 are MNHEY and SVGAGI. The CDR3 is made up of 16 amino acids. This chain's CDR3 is CASSYSLSGRNSPLHF. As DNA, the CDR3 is TGTGCCAGCAGTTACTCCCTCTCTGGACGGAATTCACCCCTCCACTTT.

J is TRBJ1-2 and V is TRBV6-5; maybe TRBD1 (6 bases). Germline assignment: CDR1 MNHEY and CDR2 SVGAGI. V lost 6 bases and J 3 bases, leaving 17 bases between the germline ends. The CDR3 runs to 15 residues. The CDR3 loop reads CASRQSGRGDYGYTF. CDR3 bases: TGTGCCAGCAGGCAATCCGGCAGGGGCGACTATGGCTACACCTTC.

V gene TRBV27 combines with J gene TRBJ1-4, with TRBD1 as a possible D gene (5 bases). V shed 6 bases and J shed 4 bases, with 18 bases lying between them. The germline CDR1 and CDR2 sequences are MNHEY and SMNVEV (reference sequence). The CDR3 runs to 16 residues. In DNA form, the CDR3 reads TGTGCCAGCAGGACCTCGTCGGGACGGGATAATGAAAAACTGTTTTTT. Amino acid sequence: CASRTSSGRDNEKLFF.

The CDR3: CASSQEEGSGANVLTF. The DNA for the CDR3 is TGTGCCAGCAGCCAAGAAGAAGGCTCTGGGGCCAACGTCCTGACTTTC. The rearrangement links TRBV4-2 to TRBJ2-6; D unclear. Trimming stripped 0 bases from V and 0 bases from J, with 6 bases between. There are 16 residues in the CDR3. CDR1 and CDR2 (germline): LGHNA, YNFKEQ.

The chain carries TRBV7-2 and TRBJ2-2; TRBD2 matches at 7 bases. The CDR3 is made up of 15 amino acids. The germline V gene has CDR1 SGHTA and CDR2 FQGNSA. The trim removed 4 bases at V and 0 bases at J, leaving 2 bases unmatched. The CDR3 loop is CASSSSGANTGELFF. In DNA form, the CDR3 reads TGTGCCAGCAGCTCCAGCGGGGCGAACACCGGGGAGCTGTTTTTT.

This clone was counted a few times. CDR3 in DNA: TGTGCCAGCAGTGACAGGACGGCTGAAGCTTTCTTT. Residues: CASSDRTAEAFF. The chain employs TRBV6-1 and TRBJ1-1; no clear D. The CDR3 consists of 12 residues. V gave up 3 bases and J gave up 6 bases, with 8 bases separating them. The V gene's germline CDR1 is MNHNS and CDR2 SASEGT.

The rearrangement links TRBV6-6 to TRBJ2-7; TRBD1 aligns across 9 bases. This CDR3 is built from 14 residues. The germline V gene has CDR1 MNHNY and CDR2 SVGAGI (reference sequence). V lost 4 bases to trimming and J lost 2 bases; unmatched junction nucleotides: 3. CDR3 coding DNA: TGTGCCAGCAGTTTACAGGGGGCTGCCTACGAGCAGTACTTC. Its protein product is CASSLQGAAYEQYF.

The CDR3 bases are TGTGCCAGCAGACCAGCACGTGAGGGATCTTACAATGAGCAGTTCTTC. It codes for CASRPAREGSYNEQFF. J is TRBJ2-1 and V is TRBV5-4; D might be TRBD2 (5 bases). The germline gives CDR1 SGHNT, CDR2 YYREEE (reference sequence). The CDR3 extends over 16 amino acids. V was clipped by 5 bases and J by 4 bases, with 19 bases between them. The full variable domain, rest sourced from reference TRBV5-4 and TRBJ2-1, is ETGVTQSPTHLIKTRGQQVTLRCSSQSGHNTVSWYQQALGQGPQFIFQYYREEENGRGNFPPRFSGLQFPNYSSELNVNALELDDSALYLCASRPAREGSYNEQFFGPGTRLTVL.

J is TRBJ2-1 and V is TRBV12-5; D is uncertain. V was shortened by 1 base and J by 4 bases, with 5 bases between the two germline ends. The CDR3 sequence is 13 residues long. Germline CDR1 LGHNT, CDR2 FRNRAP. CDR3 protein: CASGLAIYNEQFF. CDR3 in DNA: TGTGCTAGTGGTTTGGCGATATACAATGAGCAGTTCTTC.

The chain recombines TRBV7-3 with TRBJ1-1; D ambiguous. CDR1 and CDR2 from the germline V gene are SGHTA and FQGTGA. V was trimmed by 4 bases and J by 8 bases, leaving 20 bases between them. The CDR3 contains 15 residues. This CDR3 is CASSSMGIYQLEAFF. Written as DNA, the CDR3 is TGTGCCAGCAGCTCGATGGGCATTTACCAGCTCGAAGCTTTCTTT.

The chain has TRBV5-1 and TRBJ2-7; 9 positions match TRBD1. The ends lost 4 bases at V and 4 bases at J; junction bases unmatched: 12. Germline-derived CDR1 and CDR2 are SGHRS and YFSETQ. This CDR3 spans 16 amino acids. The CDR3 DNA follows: TGCGCCAGCAGCGTGGGACAGGGCCGATACCCATACGAGCAGTACTTC. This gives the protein CASSVGQGRYPYEQYF. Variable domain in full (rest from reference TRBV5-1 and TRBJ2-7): KAGVTQTPRYLIKTRGQQVTLSCSPISGHRSVSWYQQTPGQGLQFLFEYFSETQRNKGNFPGRFSGRQFSNSRSEMNVSTLELGDSALYLCASSVGQGRYPYEQYFGPGTRLTVT.

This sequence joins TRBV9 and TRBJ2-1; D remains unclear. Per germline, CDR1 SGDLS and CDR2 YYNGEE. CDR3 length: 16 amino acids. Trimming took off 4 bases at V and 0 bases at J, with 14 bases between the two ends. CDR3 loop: CASSSTASSSYNEQFF. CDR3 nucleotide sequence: TGTGCCAGCAGCTCCACGGCCTCAAGCTCCTACAATGAGCAGTTCTTC.

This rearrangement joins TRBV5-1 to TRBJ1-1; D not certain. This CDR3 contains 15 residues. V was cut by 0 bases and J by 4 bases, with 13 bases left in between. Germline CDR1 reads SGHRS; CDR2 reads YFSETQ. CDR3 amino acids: CASSLASPGGTEAFF. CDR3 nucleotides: TGCGCCAGCAGCTTGGCCTCGCCCGGAGGCACTGAAGCTTTCTTT.

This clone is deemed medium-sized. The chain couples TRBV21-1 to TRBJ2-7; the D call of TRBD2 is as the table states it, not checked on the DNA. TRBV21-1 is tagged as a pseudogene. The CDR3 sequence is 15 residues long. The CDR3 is CASSFLGLAGYEQYF. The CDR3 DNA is TGTGCCAGCAGCTTCCTGGGACTAGCGGGCTACGAGCAGTACTTC.

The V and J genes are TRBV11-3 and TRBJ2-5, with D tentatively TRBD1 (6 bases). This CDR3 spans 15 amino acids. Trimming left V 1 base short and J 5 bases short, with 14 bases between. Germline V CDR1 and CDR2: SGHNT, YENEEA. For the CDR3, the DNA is TGTGCCAGCAGCTTAGGGCAGGGGCTTCGTGAGACCCAGTACTTC. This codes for CASSLGQGLRETQYF.

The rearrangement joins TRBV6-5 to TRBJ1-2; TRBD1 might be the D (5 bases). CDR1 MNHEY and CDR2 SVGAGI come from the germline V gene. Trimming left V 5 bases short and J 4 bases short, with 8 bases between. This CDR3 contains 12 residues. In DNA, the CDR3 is TGTGCCAGCAGTCTCGACAGCTATGGCTACACCTTC. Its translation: CASSLDSYGYTF.

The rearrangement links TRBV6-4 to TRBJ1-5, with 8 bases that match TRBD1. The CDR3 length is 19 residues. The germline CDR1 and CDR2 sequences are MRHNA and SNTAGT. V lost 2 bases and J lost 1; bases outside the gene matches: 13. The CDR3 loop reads CASSDPSGRGRESNQPQHF. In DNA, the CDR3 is TGTGCCAGCAGTGACCCCTCGGGCAGGGGGCGGGAAAGCAATCAGCCCCAGCATTTT.

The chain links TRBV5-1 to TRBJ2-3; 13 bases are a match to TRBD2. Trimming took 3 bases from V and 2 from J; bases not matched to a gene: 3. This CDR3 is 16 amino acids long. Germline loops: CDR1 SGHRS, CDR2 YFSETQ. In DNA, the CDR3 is TGCGCCAGCAGCTCGGGACTAGCGGGGAACACAGATACGCAGTATTTT. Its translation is CASSSGLAGNTDTQYF.

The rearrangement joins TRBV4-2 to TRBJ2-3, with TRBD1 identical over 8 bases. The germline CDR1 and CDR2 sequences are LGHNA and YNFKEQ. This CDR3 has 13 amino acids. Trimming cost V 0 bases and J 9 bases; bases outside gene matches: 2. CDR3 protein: CASSQDDRGTQYF. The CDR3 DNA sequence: TGTGCCAGCAGCCAAGATGACAGGGGAACGCAGTATTTT.

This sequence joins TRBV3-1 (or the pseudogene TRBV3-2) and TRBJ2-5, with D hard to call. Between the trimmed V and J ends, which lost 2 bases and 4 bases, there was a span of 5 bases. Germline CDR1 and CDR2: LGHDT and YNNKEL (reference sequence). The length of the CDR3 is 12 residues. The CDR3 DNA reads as TGTGCCAGCAGCCAATATGCAGAGACCCAGTACTTC. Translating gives CASSQYAETQYF.

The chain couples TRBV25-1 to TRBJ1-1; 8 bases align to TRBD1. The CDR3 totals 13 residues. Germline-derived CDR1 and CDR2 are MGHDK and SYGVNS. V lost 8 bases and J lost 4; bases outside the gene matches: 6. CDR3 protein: CASHGQGGTEAFF. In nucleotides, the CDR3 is TGTGCCAGCCACGGACAGGGTGGCACTGAAGCTTTCTTT.

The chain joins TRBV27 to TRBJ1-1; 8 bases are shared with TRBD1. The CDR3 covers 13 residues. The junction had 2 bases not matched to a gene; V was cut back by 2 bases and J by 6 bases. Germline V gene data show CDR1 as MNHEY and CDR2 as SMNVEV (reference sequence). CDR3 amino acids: CASSLAGGAEAFF. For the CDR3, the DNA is TGTGCCAGCAGTTTAGCAGGGGGCGCTGAAGCTTTCTTT.

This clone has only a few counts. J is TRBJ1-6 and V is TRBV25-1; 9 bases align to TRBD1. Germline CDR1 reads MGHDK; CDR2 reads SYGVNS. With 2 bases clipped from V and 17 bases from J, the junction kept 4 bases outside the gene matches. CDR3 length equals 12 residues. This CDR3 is CASSETGGSFHF. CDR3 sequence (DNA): TGTGCCAGCAGTGAAACAGGGGGCTCTTTCCACTTT. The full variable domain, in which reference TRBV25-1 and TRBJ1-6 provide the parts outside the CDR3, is EADIYQTPRYLVIGTGKKITLECSQTMGHDKMYWYQQDPGMELHLIHYSYGVNSTEKGDLSSESTVSRIRTEHFPLTLESARPSHTSQYLCASSETGGSFHFGNGTRLTVT.

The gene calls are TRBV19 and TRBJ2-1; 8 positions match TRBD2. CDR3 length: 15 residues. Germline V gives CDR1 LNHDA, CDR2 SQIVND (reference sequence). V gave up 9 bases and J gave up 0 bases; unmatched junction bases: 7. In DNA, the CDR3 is TGTGCCAGCCGAATTAGCGGGACCTCCTACAATGAGCAGTTCTTC. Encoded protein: CASRISGTSYNEQFF.

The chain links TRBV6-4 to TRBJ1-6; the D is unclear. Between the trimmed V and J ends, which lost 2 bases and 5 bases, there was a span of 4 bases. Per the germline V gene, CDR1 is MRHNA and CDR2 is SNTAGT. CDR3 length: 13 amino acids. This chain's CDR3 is CASSDRDNSPLHF. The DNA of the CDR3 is TGTGCCAGCAGTGACAGGGATAATTCACCCCTCCACTTT.

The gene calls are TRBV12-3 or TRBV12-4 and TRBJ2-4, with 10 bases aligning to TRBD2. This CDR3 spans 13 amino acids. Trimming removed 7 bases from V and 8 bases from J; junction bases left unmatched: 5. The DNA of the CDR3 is TGTGCCAGCAACGGACTAGCGGCGCACATTCAGTACTTC. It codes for CASNGLAAHIQYF.